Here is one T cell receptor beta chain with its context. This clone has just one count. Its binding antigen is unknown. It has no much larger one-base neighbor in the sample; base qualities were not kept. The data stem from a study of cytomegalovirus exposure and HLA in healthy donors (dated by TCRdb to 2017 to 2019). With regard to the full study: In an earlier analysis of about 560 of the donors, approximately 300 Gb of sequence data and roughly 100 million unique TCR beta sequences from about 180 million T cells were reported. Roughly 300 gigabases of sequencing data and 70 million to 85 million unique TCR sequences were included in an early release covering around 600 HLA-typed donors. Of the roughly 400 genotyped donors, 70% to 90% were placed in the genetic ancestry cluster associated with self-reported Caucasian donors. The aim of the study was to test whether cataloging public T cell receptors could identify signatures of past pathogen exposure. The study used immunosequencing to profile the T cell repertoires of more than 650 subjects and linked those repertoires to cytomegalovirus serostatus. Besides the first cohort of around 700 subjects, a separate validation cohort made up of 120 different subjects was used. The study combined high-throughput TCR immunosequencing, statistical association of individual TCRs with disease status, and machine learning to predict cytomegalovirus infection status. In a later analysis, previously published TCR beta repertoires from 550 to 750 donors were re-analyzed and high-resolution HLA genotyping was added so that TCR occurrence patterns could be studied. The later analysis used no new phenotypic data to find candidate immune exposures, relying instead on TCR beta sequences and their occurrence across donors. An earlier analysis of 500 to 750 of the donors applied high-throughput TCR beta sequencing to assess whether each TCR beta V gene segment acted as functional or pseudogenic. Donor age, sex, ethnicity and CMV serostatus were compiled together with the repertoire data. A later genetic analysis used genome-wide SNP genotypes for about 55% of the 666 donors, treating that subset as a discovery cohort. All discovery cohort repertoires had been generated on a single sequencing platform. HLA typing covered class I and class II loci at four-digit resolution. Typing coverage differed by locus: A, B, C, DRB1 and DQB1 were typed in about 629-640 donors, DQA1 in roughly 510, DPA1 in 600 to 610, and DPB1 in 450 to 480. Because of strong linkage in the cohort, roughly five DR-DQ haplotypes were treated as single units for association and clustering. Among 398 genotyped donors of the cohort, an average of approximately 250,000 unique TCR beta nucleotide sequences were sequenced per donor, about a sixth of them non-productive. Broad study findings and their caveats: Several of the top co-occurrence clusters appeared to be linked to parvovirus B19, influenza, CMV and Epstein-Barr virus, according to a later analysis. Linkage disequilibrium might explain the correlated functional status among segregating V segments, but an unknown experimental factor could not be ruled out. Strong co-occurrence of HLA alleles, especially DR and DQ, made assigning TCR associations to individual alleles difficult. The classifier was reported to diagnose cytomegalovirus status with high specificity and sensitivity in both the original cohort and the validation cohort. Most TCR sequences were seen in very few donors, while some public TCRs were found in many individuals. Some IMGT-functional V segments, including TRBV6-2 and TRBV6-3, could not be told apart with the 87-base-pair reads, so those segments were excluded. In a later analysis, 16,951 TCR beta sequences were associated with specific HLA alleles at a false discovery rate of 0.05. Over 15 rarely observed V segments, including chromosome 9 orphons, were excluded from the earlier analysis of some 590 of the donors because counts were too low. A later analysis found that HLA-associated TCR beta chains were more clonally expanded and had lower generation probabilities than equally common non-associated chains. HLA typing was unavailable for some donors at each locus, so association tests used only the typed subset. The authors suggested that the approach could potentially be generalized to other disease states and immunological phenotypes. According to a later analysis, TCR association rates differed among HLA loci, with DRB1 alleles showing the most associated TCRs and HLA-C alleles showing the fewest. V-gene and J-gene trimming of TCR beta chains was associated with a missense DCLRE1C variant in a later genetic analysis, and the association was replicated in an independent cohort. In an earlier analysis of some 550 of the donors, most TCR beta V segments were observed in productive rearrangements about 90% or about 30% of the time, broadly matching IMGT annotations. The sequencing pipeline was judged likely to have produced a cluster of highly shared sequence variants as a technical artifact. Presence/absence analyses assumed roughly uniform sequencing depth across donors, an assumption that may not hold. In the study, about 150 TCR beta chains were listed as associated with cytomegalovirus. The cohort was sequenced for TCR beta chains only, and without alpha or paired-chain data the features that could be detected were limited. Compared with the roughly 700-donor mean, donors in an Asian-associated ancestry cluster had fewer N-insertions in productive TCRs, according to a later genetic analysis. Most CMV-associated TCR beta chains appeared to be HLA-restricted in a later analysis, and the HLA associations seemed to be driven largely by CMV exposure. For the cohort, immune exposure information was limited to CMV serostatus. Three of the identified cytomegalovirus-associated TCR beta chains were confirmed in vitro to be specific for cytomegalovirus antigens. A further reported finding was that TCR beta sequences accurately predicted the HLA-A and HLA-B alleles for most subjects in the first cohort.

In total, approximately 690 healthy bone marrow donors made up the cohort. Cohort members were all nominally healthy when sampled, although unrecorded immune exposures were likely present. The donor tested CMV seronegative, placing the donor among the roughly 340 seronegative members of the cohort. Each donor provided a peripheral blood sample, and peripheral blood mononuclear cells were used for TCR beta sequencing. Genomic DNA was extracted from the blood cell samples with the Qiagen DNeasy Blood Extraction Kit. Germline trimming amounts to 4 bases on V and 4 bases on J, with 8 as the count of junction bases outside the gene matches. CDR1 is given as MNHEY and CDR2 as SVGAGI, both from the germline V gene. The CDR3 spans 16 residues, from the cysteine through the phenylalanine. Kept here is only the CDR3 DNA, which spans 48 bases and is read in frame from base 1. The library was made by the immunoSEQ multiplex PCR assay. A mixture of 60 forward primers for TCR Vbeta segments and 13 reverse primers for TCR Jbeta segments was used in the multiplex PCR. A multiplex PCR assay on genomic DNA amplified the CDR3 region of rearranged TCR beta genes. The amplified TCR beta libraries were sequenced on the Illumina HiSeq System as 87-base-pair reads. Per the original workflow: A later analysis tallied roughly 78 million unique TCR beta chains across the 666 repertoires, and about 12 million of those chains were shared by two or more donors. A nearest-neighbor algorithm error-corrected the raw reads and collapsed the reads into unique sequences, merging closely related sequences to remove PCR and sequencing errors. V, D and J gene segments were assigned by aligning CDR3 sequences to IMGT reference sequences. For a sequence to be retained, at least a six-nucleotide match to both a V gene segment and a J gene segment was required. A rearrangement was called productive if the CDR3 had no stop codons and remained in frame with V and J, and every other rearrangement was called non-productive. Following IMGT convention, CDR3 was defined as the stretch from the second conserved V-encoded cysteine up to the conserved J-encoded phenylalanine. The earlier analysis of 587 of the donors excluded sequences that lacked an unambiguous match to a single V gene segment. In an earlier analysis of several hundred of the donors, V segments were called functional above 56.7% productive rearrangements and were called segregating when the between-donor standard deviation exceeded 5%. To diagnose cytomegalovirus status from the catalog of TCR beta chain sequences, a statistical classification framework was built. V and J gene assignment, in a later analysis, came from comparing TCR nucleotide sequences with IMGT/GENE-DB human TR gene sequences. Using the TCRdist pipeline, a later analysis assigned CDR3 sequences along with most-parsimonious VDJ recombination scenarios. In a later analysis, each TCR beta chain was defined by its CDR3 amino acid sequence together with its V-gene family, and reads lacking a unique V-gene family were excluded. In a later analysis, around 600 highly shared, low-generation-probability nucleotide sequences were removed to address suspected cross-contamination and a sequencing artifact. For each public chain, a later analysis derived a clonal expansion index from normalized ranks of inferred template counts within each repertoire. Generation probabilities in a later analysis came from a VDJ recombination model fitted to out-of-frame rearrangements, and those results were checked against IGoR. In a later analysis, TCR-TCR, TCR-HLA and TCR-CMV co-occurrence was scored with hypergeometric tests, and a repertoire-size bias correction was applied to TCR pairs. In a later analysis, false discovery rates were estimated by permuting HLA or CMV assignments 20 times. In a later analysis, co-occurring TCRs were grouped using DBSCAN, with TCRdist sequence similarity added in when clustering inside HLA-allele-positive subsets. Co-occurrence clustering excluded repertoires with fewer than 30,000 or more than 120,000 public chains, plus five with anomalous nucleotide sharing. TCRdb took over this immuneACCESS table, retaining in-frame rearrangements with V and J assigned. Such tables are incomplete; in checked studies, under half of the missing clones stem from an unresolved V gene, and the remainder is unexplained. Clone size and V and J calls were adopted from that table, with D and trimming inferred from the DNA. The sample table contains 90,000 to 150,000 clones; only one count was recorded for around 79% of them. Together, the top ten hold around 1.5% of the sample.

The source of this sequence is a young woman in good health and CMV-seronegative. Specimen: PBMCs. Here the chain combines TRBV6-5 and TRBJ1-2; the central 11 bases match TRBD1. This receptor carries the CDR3 CASSFNTGTGGYGYTF. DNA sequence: TGTGCCAGCAGTTTTAATACCGGGACAGGGGGCTATGGCTACACCTTC.